Described below is a single T cell receptor beta chain sequence and its context. The antigen is undetermined. The sample originates from a study of siplizumab effects on memory and regulatory T cells. Study findings and constraints: Naive or memory phenotype was unassignable for roughly 80-96% of proliferating CD4+ or CD8+ clones. Naive T cells seemed more diverse than memory cells and seemed major alloresponse contributors. Siplizumab cultures yielded proliferating Tregs whose suppressive function was not confirmed.

This table comes from immunoSEQ multiplex PCR, and its TCRdb copy is limited to in-frame clones, with some not included. The data show about 64,000 clones, 90% to 97% seen once. Donor pairs, a few in total, had unstimulated naive, memory, effector memory and TEMRA subsets sequenced. Trimming cost V 2 bases and J 4 bases, with 11 bases left between them. Germline V gene sequence: CDR1 GTSNPN, CDR2 SVGIG (reference sequence). The CDR3 covers 13 residues. The receptor's source is a human donor in good health. The source material was naive CD8+ T cells sorted from blood. The V gene is TRBV30, the J gene TRBJ1-1, with D maybe TRBD1 (5 bases). CDR3 DNA sequence: TGTGCCTGGAGTCCGGGGGGGGGCACTGAAGCTTTCTTT. It specifies CAWSPGGGTEAFF.